This T cell receptor beta chain was recorded in a study of PD-1 blockade in classical Hodgkin lymphoma. All the patients suffered relapse after autologous stem cell transplantation, and brentuximab vedotin exposure differed. The patients, who had relapsed/refractory classical Hodgkin lymphoma, achieved best responses of complete response, partial response or progressive disease. Germline V gene data show CDR1 as SNHLY and CDR2 as FYNNEI. This CDR3 is 13 amino acids long. Trimming left V 3 bases short and J 4 bases short, with 9 bases between. This clone has just one count. Clones were sequenced by immunoSEQ multiplex PCR, and TCRdb holds only the in-frame ones, with some missing. This table holds under 60,000 clones, roughly 73% found once.

The sequence derives from a human donor with classical Hodgkin lymphoma. This sample comprised peripheral blood mononuclear cells (PBMCs), obtained at baseline. The gene calls are TRBV2 and TRBJ1-2; D remains ambiguous. The CDR3 DNA follows: TGTGCCAGCAGTGAGGCGACCCGCTATGGCTACACCTTC. Protein product: CASSEATRYGYTF.